The 18 T cell receptor beta chains in this list originate from one sample, sequenced in a study of beta chain features in type 1 diabetes. Study conclusions and caveats: The study found moderately but significantly shorter TCRB CDR3s in all four CD4+ subsets of Type 1 diabetes patients.

Every bit of the isolated RNA underwent reverse transcription, so sequencing read expressed TCRB transcripts. Generated by immunoSEQ multiplex PCR, the TCRdb table keeps only in-frame clones and is missing some. Of hundreds of thousands of clones listed, roughly 13% are singletons. Their recognized antigens are unknown. Input material: naive CD4+ T cells from blood. The receptors originated from a man aged 18 to 29 with type 1 diabetes.

A few counts support this clone. The chain carries TRBV9 and TRBJ1-5; D uncertain. Per the germline V gene, CDR1 is SGDLS and CDR2 is YYNGEE. The CDR3 has 15 amino acids. V shed 0 bases and J shed 3 bases, with 10 bases lying between them. Here the CDR3 reads CASSVGWSDNQPQHF. Written as DNA, the CDR3 is TGTGCCAGCAGCGTAGGATGGTCGGACAATCAGCCCCAGCATTTT. The whole variable domain, remainder taken from reference TRBV9 and TRBJ1-5, is DSGVTQTPKHLITATGQRVTLRCSPRSGDLSVYWYQQSLDQGLQFLIQYYNGEERAKGNILERFSAQQFPDLHSELNLSSLELGDSALYFCASSVGWSDNQPQHFGDGTRLSIL.

V and J are TRBV7-2 and TRBJ2-7; no reliable D call. V lost 2 bases and J 3 bases, leaving 8 bases between the germline ends. CDR3 length equals 13 residues. In germline, CDR1 is SGHTA, CDR2 FQGNSA. The CDR3 coding sequence is TGTGCCAGCAGCTTAAAGGGTTTCTACGAGCAGTACTTC. This translates into CASSLKGFYEQYF.

The chain carries TRBV5-1 and TRBJ2-7, with a possible D match to TRBD1 (5 bases). There are 14 residues in the CDR3. CDR1 SGHRS and CDR2 YFSETQ come from the germline V gene. The ends were cut back, 4 bases at V and 3 bases at J, with 14 bases in the middle. Here the CDR3 reads CASSVTVGGYEQYF. For the CDR3, the DNA is TGCGCCAGCAGCGTGACAGTGGGTGGCTACGAGCAGTACTTC.

V and J are TRBV5-4 and TRBJ1-1; tentatively, D is TRBD1 (6 bases). The CDR3 has 16 amino acids. Per the germline V gene, CDR1 is SGHNT and CDR2 is YYREEE (reference sequence). The V and J ends lost 2 bases and 1 base respectively, with 15 bases between them. The CDR3 DNA is TGTGCCAGCAGCTTCGCCTCTGGCAGGGGGAACACTGAAGCTTTCTTT. It codes for CASSFASGRGNTEAFF.

Only a few counts were recorded for this clone. This rearrangement joins TRBV10-3 to TRBJ2-7; the match to TRBD2 covers 11 bases. J was trimmed by 0 bases and V by 10 bases; bases with no gene match: 2. The CDR3 runs 13 residues. The germline CDR1 and CDR2 sequences are ENHRY and SYGVKD. The CDR3 DNA reads TGTGCCACCCTAGCGGGGGGCTCCTACGAGCAGTACTTC. It is translated as CATLAGGSYEQYF.

This clone was observed a handful of times. The V gene is TRBV11-3, the J gene TRBJ2-5; D is possibly TRBD1 (6 bases). The ends were cut back, 5 bases at V and 1 base at J, with 11 bases in the middle. The CDR3 has 14 residues. Germline V lookup: CDR1 SGHNT, CDR2 YENEEA. CDR3: CASSHREGQETQYF. The CDR3 nucleotides read TGTGCCAGCAGCCACAGGGAAGGCCAAGAGACCCAGTACTTC.

This clone was recorded a few times. The rearrangement uses TRBV6-5 and TRBJ1-2; TRBD1 agrees at 12 bases. Germline assignment: CDR1 MNHEY and CDR2 SVGAGI. This CDR3 spans 16 amino acids. V lost 4 bases to trimming and J lost 4 bases; unmatched junction nucleotides: 7. CDR3 residues: CASSSQPGQGAYGYTF. In nucleotides, the CDR3 is TGTGCCAGCAGTTCACAACCGGGACAGGGGGCCTATGGCTACACCTTC.

This chain links TRBV30 with TRBJ1-1, with 9 nucleotides matching TRBD1. The CDR3 consists of 16 residues. The V segment lost 3 bases and the J segment 5 bases; nucleotides outside the gene matches: 13. In germline, CDR1 is GTSNPN, CDR2 SVGIG (reference sequence). The CDR3 region has the DNA TGTGCCTGGAGCACCGGGACAGGGTACGAGGCGACTGAAGCTTTCTTT. Protein product: CAWSTGTGYEATEAFF. The full variable domain, with the rest looked up from reference TRBV30 and TRBJ1-1, is SQTIHQWPATLVQPVGSPLSLECTVEGTSNPNLYWYRQAAGRGLQLLFYSVGIGQISSEVPQNLSASRPQDRQFILSSKKLLLSDSGFYLCAWSTGTGYEATEAFFGQGTRLTVV.

This rearrangement joins TRBV7-9 to TRBJ1-2, with TRBD1 matching 7 bases. V trimming: 3 bases; J trimming: 3 bases; junction bases outside the gene matches: 4. Germline CDR1 is SEHNR and CDR2 is FQNEAQ (reference sequence). The CDR3 has 14 residues. CDR3 DNA sequence: TGTGCCAGCAGCTTGACAGGGTCCGACTATGGCTACACCTTC. Its translation: CASSLTGSDYGYTF.

Only a few counts were recorded for this clone. The chain combines TRBV10-3 with TRBJ2-5; D perhaps matches TRBD2 (5 bases). V lost 5 bases to trimming and J lost 0 bases, with 10 bases between them. CDR1 ENHRY and CDR2 SYGVKD come from the germline V gene. The length of the CDR3 is 14 residues. CDR3 nucleotides: TGTGCCATCAGTCGTCGGGGAAACCAAGAGACCCAGTACTTC. This sequence encodes CAISRRGNQETQYF.

The chain combines TRBV6-6 with TRBJ1-2; 9 positions match TRBD1. Germline trimming cut 5 bases from V and 8 bases from J; bases unmatched to any gene: 6. CDR1 and CDR2 (germline): MNHNY, SVGAGI (reference sequence). The CDR3 sequence is 13 residues long. CDR3 amino acids: CASSRQGVEGYTF. DNA of the CDR3: TGTGCCAGCAGTCGACAGGGGGTGGAGGGCTACACCTTC.

The chain uses TRBV12-5 and TRBJ1-1, with D possibly matching TRBD1 (6 bases). In germline, CDR1 is LGHNT, CDR2 FRNRAP. This CDR3 spans 15 amino acids. The V end lost 5 bases, the J end lost 0 bases, and 13 bases lay between the germline ends. Written as DNA, the CDR3 is TGTGCTAGTGGTCTCACAACAGGGCTGAACACTGAAGCTTTCTTT. It is translated as CASGLTTGLNTEAFF.

This clone was picked up a small number of times. The chain carries TRBV27 and TRBJ1-4; 7 nucleotides match TRBD1. The germline gives CDR1 MNHEY, CDR2 SMNVEV (reference sequence). The J segment lost 17 bases and the V segment lost 3 bases, leaving 6 bases of the junction unmatched. CDR3 size: 11 residues. CDR3 amino acids: CASSFSGQYFF. In DNA, the CDR3 is TGTGCCAGCAGTTTCTCGGGACAGTACTTTTTT.

In this sample, this clone turned up a few times. The chain employs TRBV25-1 and TRBJ1-1; 7 bases match TRBD1. Germline V gene sequence: CDR1 MGHDK, CDR2 SYGVNS. The CDR3 consists of 17 residues. V lost 4 bases, J lost 0 bases, and 11 bases stayed unmatched. CDR3 DNA: TGTGCCAGCAGTGGGTCCCCGGGACAGAGAATGAACACTGAAGCTTTCTTT. Its translation is CASSGSPGQRMNTEAFF.

This clone has just a few counts. J is TRBJ1-2 and V is TRBV30, with a weak D call TRBD1 (5 bases). This CDR3 has 12 residues. The V gene's germline CDR1 is GTSNPN and CDR2 SVGIG (reference sequence). Trimming took 3 bases from V and 4 from J, leaving 9 bases between them. The CDR3 coding sequence is TGTGCCTGGAGCATCAGGGTCTATGGCTACACCTTC. Translation gives CAWSIRVYGYTF.

The chain has TRBV5-8 and TRBJ1-2, with D perhaps matching TRBD1 (6 bases). This CDR3 has 15 amino acids. Germline V CDR1 and CDR2: SGHTS, YDEGEE. V was trimmed by 6 bases and J by 4 bases, leaving 19 bases between them. The CDR3 region has the DNA TGTGCCAGCACTACCCCACCGGGACACAGCTATGGCTACACCTTC. It codes for CASTTPPGHSYGYTF.

V usage is TRBV6-1 and J usage is TRBJ2-1; 7 nucleotides agree with TRBD1. Losses at the gene ends were 7 bases for V and 10 bases for J; bases not matched to a gene: 13. From germline, CDR1 is MNHNS and CDR2 SASEGT. The CDR3 length is 14 residues. The CDR3 reads CASNGQAPLREQFF. The CDR3 nucleotides are TGTGCCAGCAACGGACAGGCCCCACTTAGAGAGCAGTTCTTC.

The table lists this clone with a few counts. This chain links TRBV6-5 with TRBJ2-3; D tentatively reads TRBD1 or TRBD2 (5 bases each). Germline-derived CDR1 and CDR2 are MNHEY and SVGAGI. Between the trimmed V and J ends, which lost 5 bases and 2 bases, there was a span of 14 bases. The CDR3 runs to 15 residues. The CDR3 DNA reads TGTGCCAGCAGTACCGCGTTGGGGACCACAGATACGCAGTATTTT. Its translation: CASSTALGTTDTQYF.